This entry lists 17 T cell receptor beta chains sequenced from one sample in a study of shared clonotypes between healthy human individuals. Repertoires were generated with immunoSEQ multiplex PCR, while TCRdb's copy carries only in-frame clones and drops some. The sample has 2 million to 3 million clones, more than 85% seen once. Material: naive CD4+ T cells from PBMCs. As for subset: CD45RA+ positively selected. The receptors originated from a man aged 18 to 35 in good health. Some clones in this sample may be carry-over from other donors' samples.

The V gene is TRBV5-8, the J gene TRBJ2-2; perhaps TRBD2 as D (5 bases). The germline V and J ends were trimmed by 0 bases and 6 bases, with 15 bases remaining between them. The germline V gene encodes CDR1 SGHTS and CDR2 YDEGEE. The CDR3 length is 16 residues. CDR3 loop: CASSLEGPWRSGELFF. The CDR3 DNA is TGTGCCAGCAGCTTGGAAGGGCCGTGGAGGTCCGGGGAGCTGTTTTTT.

This rearrangement joins TRBV28 to TRBJ2-5; D gene unclear. The CDR3 runs 10 residues. Germline CDR1 MDHEN, CDR2 SYDVKM. V shed 11 bases and J shed 6 bases, with 10 bases lying between them. This CDR3 is CAGQGKTQYF. CDR3 nucleotide sequence: TGTGCCGGCCAAGGGAAGACCCAGTACTTC.

Only a few counts were recorded for this clone. The rearrangement links TRBV15 to TRBJ1-5; 7 nucleotides line up with TRBD1. Per the germline V gene, CDR1 is LNHNV and CDR2 is YYDKDF (reference sequence). Trimming took 6 bases from V and 5 from J; bases not matched to a gene: 4. CDR3 size: 13 residues. The CDR3 nucleotides read TGTGCCACCAGTTGGGACAGCTATCAGCCCCAGCATTTT. Protein sequence: CATSWDSYQPQHF.

The chain carries TRBV19 and TRBJ2-5; perhaps TRBD2 as D (6 bases). This CDR3 spans 14 amino acids. Deletions cut 3 bases from V and 1 base from J, with 9 bases between. The germline V gene has CDR1 LNHDA and CDR2 SQIVND (reference sequence). The DNA of the CDR3 is TGTGCCAGTAGTATGCGGGACCGCCAAGAGACCCAGTACTTC. Its translation is CASSMRDRQETQYF. Using reference TRBV19 and TRBJ2-5 for the parts outside the CDR3, the full variable domain is DGGITQSPKYLFRKEGQNVTLSCEQNLNHDAMYWYRQDPGQGLRLIYYSQIVNDFQKGDIAEGYSVSREKKESFPLTVTSAQKNPTAFYLCASSMRDRQETQYFGPGTRLLVL.

This clone was observed a single time. The CDR3 here is CASSLDGGGYGYTF. The DNA for the CDR3 is TGTGCCAGCAGCTTGGACGGGGGAGGCTATGGCTACACCTTC. The rearrangement joins TRBV5-4 to TRBJ1-2; D is perhaps TRBD1 (5 bases). Germline V gene lookup returns CDR1 SGHNT and CDR2 YYREEE (reference sequence). V lost 0 bases and J lost 4, with 10 bases in between. CDR3 length equals 14 residues.

The chain combines TRBV5-4 with TRBJ2-2, with TRBD2 matching 10 bases. J was trimmed by 5 bases and V by 6 bases; bases with no gene match: 7. The CDR3 length is 15 residues. CDR1 SGHNT and CDR2 YYREEE come from the germline V gene (reference sequence). The CDR3 DNA reads as TGTGCCAGCACCGGGACTAGCGTTAGGACCGGGGAGCTGTTTTTT. Protein sequence: CASTGTSVRTGELFF.

With regard to this clone: This sample also contains other DNA sequences that code for the same CDR3. The chain joins TRBV18 to TRBJ1-1; D unclear. V lost 3 bases to trimming and J lost 3 bases, with 8 bases between them. CDR3 size: 13 residues. Germline CDR1 reads KGHSH; CDR2 reads LQKENI. In nucleotides, the CDR3 is TGTGCCAGCTCACCCAACTCGGACACTGAAGCTTTCTTT. Residues: CASSPNSDTEAFF.

The V call is TRBV5-1, the J call TRBJ2-7; D is perhaps TRBD2 (6 bases). This CDR3 has 14 amino acids. In germline, CDR1 is SGHRS, CDR2 YFSETQ. The germline V and J ends were trimmed by 1 base and 3 bases, with 11 bases remaining between them. For the CDR3, the DNA is TGCGCCAGCAGCTTGTCTAGCGCCTACTACGAGCAGTACTTC. Residues: CASSLSSAYYEQYF. The whole variable domain, remainder taken from reference TRBV5-1 and TRBJ2-7, is KAGVTQTPRYLIKTRGQQVTLSCSPISGHRSVSWYQQTPGQGLQFLFEYFSETQRNKGNFPGRFSGRQFSNSRSEMNVSTLELGDSALYLCASSLSSAYYEQYFGPGTRLTVT.

This chain connects TRBV19 to TRBJ1-2; 7 positions match TRBD1. CDR1 is LNHDA and CDR2 is SQIVND in the germline V gene (reference sequence). The V gene end was trimmed by 3 bases and the J gene end by 6 bases; junction bases not matched to a gene: 7. CDR3 size: 14 residues. This chain's CDR3 is CASSILDREDGYTF. CDR3 coding DNA: TGTGCCAGTAGTATCCTCGACAGGGAAGATGGCTACACCTTC.

This rearrangement joins TRBV19 to TRBJ2-1; 7 bases are shared with TRBD2. With 2 bases clipped from V and 7 bases from J, the junction kept 8 bases outside the gene matches. The germline CDR1 and CDR2 sequences are LNHDA and SQIVND (reference sequence). This CDR3 spans 15 amino acids. CDR3 nucleotides: TGTGCCAGTAGTATAACTACTAGCGAAGGGAATGAGCAGTTCTTC. This codes for CASSITTSEGNEQFF.

The V gene is TRBV28, the J gene TRBJ1-1; D not certain. CDR1 is MDHEN, CDR2 SYDVKM, per germline. The V end was cut by 7 bases, the J end by 4 bases, with 10 bases between. This CDR3 has 12 residues. The CDR3, as DNA: TGTGCCAGCACCCGGCGGGGCACTGAAGCTTTCTTT. Protein product: CASTRRGTEAFF.

The chain is built from TRBV27 and TRBJ2-5; no reliable D call. This CDR3 is 14 amino acids long. CDR1 is MNHEY, CDR2 SMNVEV, per germline (reference sequence). Trimming shortened V by 3 bases and J by 0 bases, and 8 bases separated the two germline ends. CDR3 loop: CASSFSIYQETQYF. DNA of the CDR3: TGTGCCAGCAGTTTTAGCATTTACCAAGAGACCCAGTACTTC.

V and J are TRBV19 and TRBJ1-2, with D uncertain. Trimming left V 7 bases short and J 4 bases short, with 16 bases between. CDR1 is LNHDA and CDR2 is SQIVND in the germline V gene (reference sequence). The CDR3 contains 14 residues. CDR3 nucleotides: TGTGCCAGTAATCCACGACCCCCCCTCTATGGCTACACCTTC. This translates into CASNPRPPLYGYTF.

The chain uses TRBV5-1 and TRBJ1-2, with TRBD1 as a possible D gene (6 bases). V lost 3 bases to trimming and J lost 2 bases, with 11 bases between them. The CDR3 contains 14 residues. Germline loops: CDR1 SGHRS, CDR2 YFSETQ. CDR3 amino acids: CASSSNTGNYGYTF. In nucleotides, the CDR3 is TGCGCCAGCAGCTCCAATACAGGGAACTATGGCTACACCTTC.

The rearrangement joins TRBV7-9 to TRBJ2-7, with 13 bases aligning to TRBD2. V was pared by 5 bases and J by 4 bases, with 8 bases of the junction left unmatched. The CDR3 totals 16 residues. Germline values: CDR1 SEHNR, CDR2 FQNEAQ (reference sequence). The CDR3 loop is CASSLWTSGRAYEQYF. CDR3 DNA: TGTGCCAGCAGCCTATGGACTAGCGGGAGAGCTTACGAGCAGTACTTC.

Concerning this clone itself: At the DNA level, this CDR3 is encoded by other sequences in the same sample as well. The rearrangement joins TRBV2 to TRBJ1-5; no definite D call. V was trimmed by 1 base and J by 2 bases, leaving 9 bases between them. The CDR3 sequence is 15 residues long. Per germline, CDR1 SNHLY and CDR2 FYNNEI. CDR3 coding DNA: TGTGCCAGCAGTGAAGGGGGTTTCGGCAATCAGCCCCAGCATTTT. Its protein product is CASSEGGFGNQPQHF.

The CDR3 nucleotides are TGTGCCAGCAGTCCCGCAGCAGGGGGCAATCAGCCCCAGCATTTT. Its protein product is CASSPAAGGNQPQHF. The rearrangement links TRBV28 to TRBJ1-5, with D maybe TRBD1 (6 bases). This CDR3 is 15 amino acids long. Between the trimmed V and J ends, which lost 5 bases and 2 bases, there was a span of 13 bases. Germline CDR1 and CDR2: MDHEN and SYDVKM.